This section outlines one T cell receptor (beta chain) sequence together with its context. The antigen is undetermined. This sample stems from a study of OX40 agonist ivuxolimab in advanced cancers. Study-wide results and caveats: On average, CD8+ T cells had more expanded clones than CD4+.

The table came from immunoSEQ multiplex PCR; TCRdb's copy has only in-frame clones and leaves some out. The sample has about 14,000 clones; over 85% are singletons. Germline CDR1 MNHEY, CDR2 SMNVEV (reference sequence). V shed 3 bases and J shed 1 base, with 12 bases lying between them. This CDR3 comprises 15 residues. J is TRBJ1-1 and V is TRBV27; D unresolved. This receptor was taken from an adult with an advanced solid tumor such as melanoma, head and neck, liver or kidney cancer. The input for sequencing was CD4+ or CD8+ T cells sorted from blood, taken in a trial of the OX40 agonist ivuxolimab. CDR3 in amino acids: CASSLNRGRNTEAFF. The CDR3, as DNA: TGTGCCAGCAGTTTGAATCGCGGGCGGAACACTGAAGCTTTCTTT.